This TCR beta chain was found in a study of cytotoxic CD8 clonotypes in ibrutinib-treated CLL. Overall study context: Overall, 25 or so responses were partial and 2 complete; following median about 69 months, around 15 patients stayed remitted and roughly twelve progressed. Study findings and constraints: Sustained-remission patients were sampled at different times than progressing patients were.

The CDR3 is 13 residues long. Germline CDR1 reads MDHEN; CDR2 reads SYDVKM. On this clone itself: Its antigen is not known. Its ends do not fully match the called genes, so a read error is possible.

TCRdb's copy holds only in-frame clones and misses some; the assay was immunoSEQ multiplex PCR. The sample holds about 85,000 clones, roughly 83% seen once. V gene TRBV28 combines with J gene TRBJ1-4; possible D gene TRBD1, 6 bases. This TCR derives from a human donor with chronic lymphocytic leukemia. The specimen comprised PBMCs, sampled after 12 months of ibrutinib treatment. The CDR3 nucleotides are TGTGCCAGCAGTCCCCGGGGGCGGCCCCACCACCCCTTT. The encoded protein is CASSPRGRPHHPF.